The 31 T cell receptor beta chains listed next were all sequenced from one sample in a study of blood T cell repertoires in COVID-19. Method: immunoSEQ multiplex PCR; TCRdb's copy keeps in-frame clones and lacks some. The table lists about 420,000 clones, around 90% of them singletons. Sequenced sample: peripheral blood. These TCRs come from a man between 18 and 29 years old with COVID-19, enrolled during active disease.

The CDR3 DNA sequence: TGTGCCAGCAGCGACTCAAGACTAGTTGCCCACGAGCAGTACTTC. Amino acid sequence: CASSDSRLVAHEQYF. The J gene is TRBJ2-7, the V gene TRBV7-8, with D maybe TRBD2 (6 bases). V shed 5 bases and J shed 5 bases, with 19 bases lying between them. This CDR3 has 15 residues. CDR1 is SGHVS, CDR2 FQNEAQ, per germline.

The gene calls are TRBV15 and TRBJ2-7; tentatively, D is TRBD1 (5 bases). The germline CDR1 and CDR2 sequences are LNHNV and YYDKDF (reference sequence). The CDR3 covers 15 residues. V lost 0 bases and J lost 3, with 12 bases in between. The DNA for the CDR3 is TGTGCCACCAGCAGAGATCTACAGGAGAGCTACGAGCAGTACTTC. This gives the protein CATSRDLQESYEQYF.

The CDR3 DNA reads TGTGCCAGCAGCCTTAGACTAGCGGCGACAGATACGCAGTATTTT. It codes for CASSLRLAATDTQYF. The rearrangement uses TRBV5-6 and TRBJ2-3, with 9 bases lining up with TRBD2. V trimming: 4 bases; J trimming: 3 bases; junction bases outside the gene matches: 6. The CDR3 runs 15 residues. Germline loops: CDR1 SGHDT, CDR2 YYEEEE.

The J gene is TRBJ1-4, the V gene TRBV4-1; D is unclear. Germline CDR1 is MGHRA and CDR2 is YSYEKL. This CDR3 is built from 14 residues. The germline V and J ends were trimmed by 7 bases and 8 bases, with 17 bases remaining between them. The CDR3: CASTPVPREEKLFF. Written as DNA, the CDR3 is TGCGCCAGCACCCCGGTACCCCGGGAAGAAAAACTGTTTTTT.

J is TRBJ1-3 and V is TRBV14; no clear D. The germline CDR1 and CDR2 sequences are SGHDN and FVKESK. Trimming pared 3 bases from V and 2 bases from J, leaving 8 bases between. This CDR3 contains 14 residues. In DNA form, the CDR3 reads TGTGCCAGCAGCCAGGGAGCGCCTGGAAACACCATATATTTT. Translation: CASSQGAPGNTIYF. Full variable domain (missing parts from reference TRBV14 and TRBJ1-3): EAGVTQFPSHSVIEKGQTVTLRCDPISGHDNLYWYRRVMGKEIKFLLHFVKESKQDESGMPNNRFLAERTGGTYSTLKVQPAELEDSGVYFCASSQGAPGNTIYFGEGSWLTVV.

CDR3 amino acids: CASGLVGRDAFF. The CDR3 DNA follows: TGTGCTAGTGGTTTGGTAGGCAGGGATGCTTTCTTT. The chain uses TRBV12-5 and TRBJ1-1; TRBD1 is a possible D gene (5 bases). Trimming stripped 0 bases from V and 11 bases from J, with 10 bases between. The CDR3 length is 12 residues. In germline, CDR1 is LGHNT, CDR2 FRNRAP. Full variable domain (outside the CDR3, taken from reference TRBV12-5 and TRBJ1-1): DARVTQTPRHKVTEMGQEVTMRCQPILGHNTVFWYRQTMMQGLELLAYFRNRAPLDDSGMPKDRFSAEMPDATLATLKIQPSEPRDSAVYFCASGLVGRDAFFGQGTRLTVV.

This chain uses TRBV15 with TRBJ2-3; 10 bases agree with TRBD2. CDR1 and CDR2 from the germline V gene are LNHNV and YYDKDF (reference sequence). This CDR3 has 18 amino acids. The ends lost 0 bases at V and 0 bases at J; junction bases unmatched: 6. This CDR3 reads CATSRDQPSGGSTDTQYF. The CDR3 DNA sequence: TGTGCCACCAGCAGAGATCAGCCTAGCGGGGGTAGCACAGATACGCAGTATTTT. Complete variable domain (other parts from reference TRBV15 and TRBJ2-3): DAMVIQNPRYQVTQFGKPVTLSCSQTLNHNVMYWYQQKSSQAPKLLFHYYDKDFNNEADTPDNFQSRRPNTSFCFLDIRSPGLGDTAMYLCATSRDQPSGGSTDTQYFGPGTRLTVL.

V gene TRBV18 combines with J gene TRBJ2-1; the match to TRBD2 covers 11 bases. Trimming at V came to 3 bases and at J to 8 bases, leaving 9 bases not matched to a gene. From germline, CDR1 is KGHSH and CDR2 LQKENI. The CDR3 consists of 16 residues. CDR3 protein: CASSPIAGGPGDEQFF. CDR3 nucleotide sequence: TGTGCCAGCTCACCTATAGCGGGAGGGCCGGGAGATGAGCAGTTCTTC.

The chain recombines TRBV7-9 with TRBJ2-7, with D perhaps TRBD2 (5 bases). V was shortened by 3 bases and J by 6 bases, with 18 bases between the two germline ends. CDR3 length: 15 amino acids. Germline lookup yields CDR1 SEHNR and CDR2 FQNEAQ (reference sequence). The CDR3 DNA is TGTGCCAGCAGCTTCTCCCGCGGGTCTCTAGGCGAGCAGTACTTC. Translated: CASSFSRGSLGEQYF.

The chain has TRBV7-2 and TRBJ2-5; no reliable D call. Trimming cost V 5 bases and J 1 base, with 11 bases left between them. The length of the CDR3 is 14 residues. Per the germline V gene, CDR1 is SGHTA and CDR2 is FQGNSA. The CDR3 DNA reads TGTGCCAGCAGCCAAACTTCGAGCCAAGAGACCCAGTACTTC. Translated: CASSQTSSQETQYF.

The V gene is TRBV6-6, the J gene TRBJ1-1; tentatively, D is TRBD1 (6 bases). V lost 2 bases and J lost 1, with 11 bases in between. The CDR3 sequence is 15 residues long. Per the germline V gene, CDR1 is MNHNY and CDR2 is SVGAGI (reference sequence). The CDR3 bases are TGTGCCAGCAGTTACATAGGGGGTACGAACACTGAAGCTTTCTTT. Encoded protein: CASSYIGGTNTEAFF.

This chain links TRBV2 with TRBJ1-2, with 9 nucleotides matching TRBD1. This CDR3 comprises 15 residues. CDR1 is SNHLY and CDR2 is FYNNEI in the germline V gene. The J segment lost 6 bases and the V segment lost 4 bases, leaving 9 bases of the junction unmatched. CDR3 sequence reads: CASSARQGVGDGYTF. CDR3 coding DNA: TGTGCCAGCAGTGCCCGACAGGGGGTCGGGGATGGCTACACCTTC.

This chain links TRBV30 with TRBJ2-3; the D is unclear. This CDR3 has 13 residues. Trimming cost V 5 bases and J 2 bases, with 11 bases left between them. CDR1 and CDR2 from the germline V gene are GTSNPN and SVGIG (reference sequence). CDR3 bases: TGTGCCTGGTCTCAGATATCCACAGATACGCAGTATTTT. Residues: CAWSQISTDTQYF.

The chain links TRBV10-2 to TRBJ2-7; the match to TRBD2 covers 8 bases. Germline values: CDR1 WSHSY, CDR2 SAAADI. The J segment lost 6 bases and the V segment lost 6 bases, leaving 10 bases of the junction unmatched. The CDR3 contains 14 residues. As DNA, the CDR3 is TGCGCCAGCAGGGAGGGACTAGGCGGCCTCGAGCAGTACTTC. It codes for CASREGLGGLEQYF.

The CDR3 protein is CASSQPPRTSGRRELFF. CDR3 nucleotide sequence: TGTGCCAGCAGCCAGCCACCTAGAACCAGCGGCCGAAGGGAGCTGTTTTTT. The V and J genes are TRBV7-2 and TRBJ2-2; D is perhaps TRBD2 (5 bases). The CDR3 consists of 17 residues. With 5 bases removed from V and 9 bases from J, the gap between germline ends came to 25 bases. Germline V gives CDR1 SGHTA, CDR2 FQGNSA.

A few counts support this clone. The gene calls are TRBV5-1 and TRBJ2-2; 9 nucleotides agree with TRBD2. Trimming cost V 0 bases and J 1 base; bases outside gene matches: 4. CDR1 is SGHRS, CDR2 YFSETQ, per germline. This CDR3 region has 17 residues. This CDR3 reads CASSLVAGVVNTGELFF. The CDR3 bases are TGCGCCAGCAGCTTGGTAGCGGGAGTGGTGAACACCGGGGAGCTGTTTTTT.

V is TRBV5-1 and J is TRBJ2-1; 7 bases fit TRBD2. Trimming removed 9 bases from V and 3 bases from J; junction bases left unmatched: 9. This CDR3 contains 14 residues. Per the germline V gene, CDR1 is SGHRS and CDR2 is YFSETQ. The CDR3 DNA follows: TGCGCCACCGATACCGGGACTAACTACAATGAGCAGTTCTTC. Protein sequence: CATDTGTNYNEQFF.

V and J are TRBV25-1 and TRBJ2-1; 7 bases agree with TRBD1. Trimming at V came to 8 bases and at J to 5 bases, leaving 6 bases not matched to a gene. The germline gives CDR1 MGHDK, CDR2 SYGVNS. The CDR3 is 13 residues long. The CDR3 reads CASGWTGNNEQFF. The CDR3 DNA follows: TGTGCCAGCGGTTGGACAGGAAACAATGAGCAGTTCTTC.

This sequence joins TRBV5-1 and TRBJ2-5; D not certain. V lost 2 bases and J 1 base, leaving 15 bases between the germline ends. Germline V gene data show CDR1 as SGHRS and CDR2 as YFSETQ. The CDR3 is 16 amino acids. The CDR3 loop reads CASSLRMSVAQETQYF. DNA of the CDR3: TGCGCCAGCAGCTTAAGGATGTCAGTAGCCCAAGAGACCCAGTACTTC. The full variable domain, with the rest looked up from reference TRBV5-1 and TRBJ2-5, is KAGVTQTPRYLIKTRGQQVTLSCSPISGHRSVSWYQQTPGQGLQFLFEYFSETQRNKGNFPGRFSGRQFSNSRSEMNVSTLELGDSALYLCASSLRMSVAQETQYFGPGTRLLVL.

The rearrangement joins TRBV9 to TRBJ1-1; D is uncertain. With 3 bases removed from V and 3 bases from J, the gap between germline ends came to 12 bases. The CDR3 is made up of 14 amino acids. Germline CDR1 reads SGDLS; CDR2 reads YYNGEE. The CDR3 DNA follows: TGTGCCAGCAGCGGACCCCTGGGCGACACTGAAGCTTTCTTT. Protein sequence: CASSGPLGDTEAFF.

J is TRBJ1-6 and V is TRBV7-9; D remains ambiguous. The CDR3 covers 15 residues. Germline assignment: CDR1 SEHNR and CDR2 FQNEAQ (reference sequence). V lost 5 bases and J 4 bases, leaving 12 bases between the germline ends. CDR3 sequence: CASSMTPPYNSPLHF. The CDR3 DNA follows: TGTGCCAGCAGCATGACACCCCCTTATAATTCACCCCTCCACTTT.

The chain carries TRBV2 and TRBJ1-3; TRBD1 aligns across 8 bases. V gave up 6 bases and J gave up 4 bases; unmatched junction bases: 8. CDR3 length: 15 amino acids. Germline lookup yields CDR1 SNHLY and CDR2 FYNNEI. CDR3 sequence: CASSDQGAQGNTIYF. In DNA, the CDR3 is TGTGCCAGCAGCGATCAGGGGGCGCAAGGAAACACCATATATTTT.

V and J are TRBV2 and TRBJ1-2; D is unresolved. Germline lookup yields CDR1 SNHLY and CDR2 FYNNEI. The V and J ends lost 2 bases and 4 bases respectively, with 11 bases between them. The CDR3 is 14 residues long. Here the CDR3 DNA reads TGTGCCAGCAGTGAAAATTGGACTATCTATGGCTACACCTTC. This translates into CASSENWTIYGYTF.

This clone has only one observation. V gene TRBV6-5 combines with J gene TRBJ2-1, with TRBD2 matching 8 bases. The V segment lost 7 bases and the J segment 5 bases; nucleotides outside the gene matches: 7. Germline-derived CDR1 and CDR2 are MNHEY and SVGAGI. This CDR3 contains 14 residues. CDR3 nucleotide sequence: TGTGCCAGCAAACGGGTAGCGGGAAACAATGAGCAGTTCTTC. This gives the protein CASKRVAGNNEQFF.

This chain links TRBV9 with TRBJ1-4; 7 bases map to TRBD1. This CDR3 contains 15 residues. CDR1 is SGDLS and CDR2 is YYNGEE in the germline V gene. V lost 4 bases and J lost 6; bases outside the gene matches: 9. CDR3 amino acids: CASSLRQGMDEKLFF. CDR3 sequence (DNA): TGTGCCAGCAGCTTACGACAGGGTATGGATGAAAAACTGTTTTTT.

This clone was observed once. V and J are TRBV11-2 and TRBJ1-3, with 7 bases that match TRBD1. J was trimmed by 2 bases and V by 5 bases; bases with no gene match: 6. Per germline, CDR1 SGHAT and CDR2 FQNNGV. The CDR3 runs 15 residues. CDR3 DNA sequence: TGTGCCAGCAGCCCGACCGGGACAGCTGGAAACACCATATATTTT. Encoded protein: CASSPTGTAGNTIYF.

V usage is TRBV21-1 and J usage is TRBJ2-5; TRBD2, as called in the table, went unchecked against the DNA. TRBV21-1 is flagged as a pseudogene. The CDR3 runs to 15 residues. CDR3 sequence: CASSKGLAGMETQYF. In DNA form, the CDR3 reads TGTGCCAGCAGCAAAGGACTAGCGGGAATGGAGACCCAGTACTTC.

The chain couples TRBV10-3 to TRBJ2-7; 9 nucleotides line up with TRBD2. V lost 2 bases, J lost 9 bases, and 11 bases stayed unmatched. The CDR3 loop spans 15 amino acids. The germline gives CDR1 ENHRY, CDR2 SYGVKD. CDR3: CAISERVVAGVGQYF. For the CDR3, the DNA is TGTGCCATCAGTGAGCGCGTGGTAGCGGGAGTAGGGCAGTACTTC.

The rearrangement joins TRBV3-1 (or the pseudogene TRBV3-2) to TRBJ2-7; 7 positions match TRBD1. The CDR3 runs to 14 residues. V lost 1 base and J lost 3; bases outside the gene matches: 3. Germline V gene lookup returns CDR1 LGHDT and CDR2 YNNKEL (reference sequence). CDR3 sequence reads: CASSQGQGDYEQYF. The CDR3 bases are TGTGCCAGCAGCCAAGGGCAGGGGGACTACGAGCAGTACTTC.

J is TRBJ2-3 and V is TRBV25-1, with TRBD2 identical over 8 bases. V lost 8 bases to trimming and J lost 0 bases; unmatched junction nucleotides: 4. This CDR3 has 14 residues. Germline CDR1 MGHDK, CDR2 SYGVNS. CDR3 sequence (DNA): TGTGCCAGCGCCGGGGGGGTTAGCACAGATACGCAGTATTTT. Translating gives CASAGGVSTDTQYF.

The rearrangement joins TRBV6-5 to TRBJ2-7; possibly TRBD1 for D (5 bases). Per the germline V gene, CDR1 is MNHEY and CDR2 is SVGAGI. The CDR3 is 14 amino acids. Trimming cost V 7 bases and J 3 bases, with 16 bases left between them. The CDR3 region is CASKPQTANYEQYF. CDR3 bases: TGTGCCAGCAAGCCCCAGACAGCGAACTACGAGCAGTACTTC.